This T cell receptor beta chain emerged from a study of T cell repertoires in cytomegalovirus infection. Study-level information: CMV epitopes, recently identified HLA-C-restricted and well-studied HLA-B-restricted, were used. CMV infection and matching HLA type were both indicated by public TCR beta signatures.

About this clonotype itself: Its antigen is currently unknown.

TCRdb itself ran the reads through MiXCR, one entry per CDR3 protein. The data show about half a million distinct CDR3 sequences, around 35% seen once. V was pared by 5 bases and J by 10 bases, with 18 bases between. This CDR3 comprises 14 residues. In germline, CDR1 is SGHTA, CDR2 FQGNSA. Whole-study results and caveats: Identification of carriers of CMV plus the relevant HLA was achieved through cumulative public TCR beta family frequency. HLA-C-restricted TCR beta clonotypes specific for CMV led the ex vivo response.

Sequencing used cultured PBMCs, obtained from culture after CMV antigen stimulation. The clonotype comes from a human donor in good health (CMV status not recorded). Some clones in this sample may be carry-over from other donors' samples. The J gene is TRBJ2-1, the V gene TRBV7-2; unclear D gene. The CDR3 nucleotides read TGTGCCAGCAGCCTCCAAGTTGGGCAACCGGAGCAGTTCTTC. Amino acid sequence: CASSLQVGQPEQFF.